This note documents a single T cell receptor beta chain sequence. Its specific antigen is unknown. Per-base quality was not reported, and no clone a single base away is much larger than it. This sample is part of a study of T cell responses to AZD1222 COVID-19 vaccine listed by TCRdb under 2021. Context from the whole study: A total of 240 or so trial participants underwent TCR sequencing, of whom around 210 had received two doses of AZD1222 and about 25 had received two doses of the MenACWY control vaccine. Trial participants were enrolled into age subgroups of 18-55, 56-69 and 70-plus years, which contained 148, 28 and 57 TCR-sequenced participants, respectively. Study-level results and caveats: Reportedly, close to half of the unique spike-specific TCRs recognized epitopes lying outside the regions that are mutated in the B.1.351 and B.1.1.7 variants. Conclusions about previously exposed vaccinees are limited because only 5 or 6 AZD1222 recipients were SARS-CoV-2 seropositive at baseline. CD4 TCRs associated with the vaccine covered the entire spike protein, and the dominant responses were in regions 160-218 and 743-854. No day 14 peak-response samples were available, so repertoires were characterized only after the peak T cell response. In the small 56-69-year group, the increase in depth fell short of significance, most likely because of low power. Spike-specific TCR breadth and depth rose significantly after two AZD1222 doses compared with day 0 and with MenACWY recipients. Participants were mostly white British, with more females than males. The authors suggested clonal diversity may have been underestimated.

Reading the germline V gene gives CDR1 SGHVS and CDR2 FNYEAQ. The germline V end is reduced by 0 bases and the J end by 5 bases; junction bases left unmatched: 5. Measured from the cysteine to the phenylalanine, the CDR3 is 15 residues long. Only the CDR3 DNA stays, 45 bases, in frame from base 1. The time point label here, explained by the study, means: about 28 days (+/-7) after the second vaccine dose. Explained via the paper, the treatment or condition label denotes: meningococcal conjugate vaccine given as trial control. Vaccinee samples were obtained from the UK trials COV001 and COV002, which included a single-blind randomized controlled phase 2/3 trial of AZD1222 (ChAdOx1 nCoV-19) in healthy adults. For TCRbeta chain sequencing, PBMC samples from trial participants were taken at day 0 and at day 28 after the second dose. The CDR3 regions of human TCRbeta chains were subjected to immunosequencing. The authors' pipeline ran thus. TCRs in the repertoires were compared against a reference library of SARS-CoV-2-specific TCRs that had been generated with the MIRA antigen-specificity platform. Breadth meant the fraction of unique TCRs that were SARS-CoV-2-associated, whereas depth meant the fraction of total T cells that were SARS-CoV-2-associated. Using the MIRA data, each spike-specific TCR was assigned both to the spike region to which the TCR was reactive and to a CD4 or CD8 class. Log10-transformed breadth and depth values were compared by one-way ANOVA with Sidak's multiple comparisons tests. TCRdb's version of the immuneACCESS table is confined to in-frame rearrangements and falls short of the full clone set. An unresolved V gene accounts for under half of the shortfall where checked; the remainder is of unknown origin. Clone size and V and J calls were adopted from that table, with D and trimming inferred from the DNA. This sample holds about 120,000 clones; 90% were observed only once. The top ten hold 4.2% of the sample.

The rearranged segments are TRBV7-6 and TRBJ1-2, with TRBD1 matching 8 junction bases. This sequence originates from an adult who received the MenACWY meningococcal vaccine as a control. The material was peripheral blood, obtained 28 days after the second dose of the MenACWY control vaccine. The DNA sequence is as follows: TGTGCCAGCAGCTTAGCGCAGGGGGCCACTTATGGCTACACCTTC. This gives the protein CASSLAQGATYGYTF.